Sequencing of this T cell receptor (beta chain) was carried out in a study of blood T cell repertoires in COVID-19. Looking at the study overall: PBMCs, B-cell-depleted T cells, or T cells were the source of the cDNA or gDNA that made up the material.

Germline CDR1 reads MNHEY; CDR2 reads SVGAGI. The length of the CDR3 is 14 residues. V shed 5 bases and J shed 0 bases, with 10 bases lying between them. Under the authors' procedure: Counts of nucleated cells, estimated from reference gene primer amplification, were obtained. Using immunoSEQ multiplex PCR, the repertoire was profiled, and TCRdb retains in-frame clones only, with some absent. That table supplies the V and J calls and clone size; D and trimming were determined from the DNA. The sample contains about 220,000 clones, roughly 80% of which appear only once. This rearrangement joins TRBV6-5 to TRBJ1-2, with TRBD1 as a possible D gene (5 bases). This clonotype was sampled from a woman aged 70-85 years with acute or convalescent COVID-19. Sequencing was done on a sample of peripheral blood. CDR3 nucleotides: TGTGCCAGCAGTCCTTCGGGGGCTAACTATGGCTACACCTTC. Translating it yields CASSPSGANYGYTF.